Each of the 18 T cell receptor beta chains below was sequenced from the same sample in a study of blood T cell repertoires in COVID-19. Clones were read by immunoSEQ multiplex PCR, and TCRdb kept only the in-frame ones, dropping some. The table shows roughly 70,000 clones, with about 73% occurring only once. The sample consisted of peripheral blood. The receptors originated from a man between 60 and 75 years old with acute or convalescent COVID-19.

The chain employs TRBV24-1 and TRBJ1-2, with D perhaps matching TRBD1 (6 bases). Germline CDR1 and CDR2: KGHDR and SFDVKD. V was cut by 7 bases and J by 0 bases, with 20 bases left in between. This CDR3 comprises 17 residues. For the CDR3, the DNA is TGTGCCACCAGAGAAAGGTGGACAGCTTCATCTAACTATGGCTACACCTTC. Protein product: CATRERWTASSNYGYTF.

V is TRBV24-1 and J is TRBJ2-3; tentative D call: TRBD2 (6 bases). This CDR3 is 14 amino acids long. V was shortened by 3 bases and J by 2 bases, with 8 bases between the two germline ends. CDR1 and CDR2 from the germline V gene are KGHDR and SFDVKD. The CDR3 spells CATSDRDSTDTQYF. DNA for the CDR3: TGTGCCACCAGTGATCGGGACTCCACAGATACGCAGTATTTT.

This chain joins TRBV4-1 and TRBJ1-2; tentative D call: TRBD1 (6 bases). Germline-derived CDR1 and CDR2 are MGHRA and YSYEKL. V shed 1 base and J shed 2 bases, with 14 bases lying between them. The CDR3 totals 16 residues. The DNA for the CDR3 is TGCGCCAGCAGCCAAGTTACAGGGAAAATGAACTATGGCTACACCTTC. This translates into CASSQVTGKMNYGYTF.

The chain combines TRBV23-1 with TRBJ2-3; 7 positions match TRBD2. TRBV23-1 is recorded as an ORF, its role being uncertain. The V and J ends lost 4 bases and 14 bases, in that order; junction bases with no gene match: 9. This CDR3 comprises 12 residues. CDR3 coding DNA: TGCGCCAGCAGTCCGCGTACAGGCGGGGGGTATTTT. It is translated as CASSPRTGGGYF.

The CDR3 DNA sequence: TGTGCCAGCAGCCCCCAGGGGGTACTAGCGGAAGAGACCCAGTACTTC. Its protein is CASSPQGVLAEETQYF. This chain links TRBV9 with TRBJ2-5; tentatively, D is TRBD2 (8 bases). Trimming took off 4 bases at V and 3 bases at J, with 19 bases between the two ends. The CDR3 sequence is 16 residues long. Germline CDR1 reads SGDLS; CDR2 reads YYNGEE.

The chain couples TRBV30 to TRBJ2-3, with 7 nucleotides matching TRBD2. Germline CDR1 reads GTSNPN; CDR2 reads SVGIG (reference sequence). The CDR3 consists of 14 residues. The J segment lost 6 bases and the V segment lost 3 bases, leaving 9 bases of the junction unmatched. The CDR3 DNA sequence: TGTGCCTGGAGGCCGGGACGGGAGGAGGATACGCAGTATTTT. It specifies CAWRPGREEDTQYF.

The chain joins TRBV30 to TRBJ2-5; unclear D gene. Between the trimmed V and J ends, which lost 0 bases and 4 bases, there was a span of 15 bases. CDR1 and CDR2 from the germline V gene are GTSNPN and SVGIG (reference sequence). This CDR3 has 15 residues. CDR3 DNA sequence: TGTGCCTGGAGTGTACGGTACGGGTGGAGAGAGACCCAGTACTTC. The encoded protein is CAWSVRYGWRETQYF.

This chain joins TRBV2 and TRBJ2-7; 7 bases map to TRBD2. This CDR3 region has 15 residues. Germline CDR1 is SNHLY and CDR2 is FYNNEI. V was pared by 4 bases and J by 3 bases, with 9 bases of the junction left unmatched. CDR3 amino acids: CASSVRLADYYEQYF. As DNA, the CDR3 is TGTGCCAGCAGTGTTAGGCTAGCGGACTACTACGAGCAGTACTTC.

The V call is TRBV10-3, the J call TRBJ1-1, with TRBD1 matching 8 bases. V gave up 10 bases and J gave up 8 bases; unmatched junction bases: 12. CDR1 and CDR2 (germline): ENHRY, SYGVKD. The CDR3 has 13 residues. CDR3 bases: TGTGCCACCCGGCAGGGGGCGCGGGGGGAAGCTTTCTTT. It encodes CATRQGARGEAFF.

The chain recombines TRBV11-3 with TRBJ2-7, with D perhaps matching TRBD1 (5 bases). V was trimmed by 5 bases and J by 3 bases, leaving 11 bases between them. The CDR3 sequence is 13 residues long. Germline CDR1 SGHNT, CDR2 YENEEA. DNA for the CDR3: TGTGCCAGCAGCGGGTCGGACATCTACGAGCAGTACTTC. Translating gives CASSGSDIYEQYF.

The chain uses TRBV5-4 and TRBJ2-1; weak D call: TRBD1 (7 bases). Germline-derived CDR1 and CDR2 are SGHNT and YYREEE (reference sequence). Trimming removed 4 bases from V and 4 bases from J, with 21 bases in between. This CDR3 has 17 residues. The CDR3 nucleotides read TGTGCCAGCAGCCTCATCGGCGGAGGGGGCGCTTACAATGAGCAGTTCTTC. It translates to CASSLIGGGGAYNEQFF. Complete variable domain (other parts from reference TRBV5-4 and TRBJ2-1): ETGVTQSPTHLIKTRGQQVTLRCSSQSGHNTVSWYQQALGQGPQFIFQYYREEENGRGNFPPRFSGLQFPNYSSELNVNALELDDSALYLCASSLIGGGGAYNEQFFGPGTRLTVL.

V usage is TRBV19 and J usage is TRBJ1-5; D is possibly TRBD1 (5 bases). Trimming removed 6 bases at V and 5 bases at J, with 20 bases between. Looked up from germline, CDR1 is LNHDA and CDR2 is SQIVND (reference sequence). The CDR3 has 16 amino acids. CDR3 sequence: CASRLGHLGGDQPQHF. CDR3 bases: TGTGCCAGTAGACTCGGACATTTAGGAGGGGATCAGCCCCAGCATTTT.

The sample holds a few counts of this clone. The V gene is TRBV6-5, the J gene TRBJ1-4; tentative D call: TRBD1 (5 bases). Trimming removed 2 bases from V and 8 bases from J, with 18 bases in between. Looked up from germline, CDR1 is MNHEY and CDR2 is SVGAGI. This CDR3 is built from 16 residues. The CDR3: CASSYDPSGAGEKLFF. CDR3 sequence (DNA): TGTGCCAGCAGTTACGACCCCTCTGGGGCTGGAGAAAAACTGTTTTTT.

This clone has only a few counts. The chain joins TRBV5-4 to TRBJ1-2, with D perhaps matching TRBD1 (5 bases). V was pared by 0 bases and J by 3 bases, with 9 bases between. The CDR3 has 14 residues. Germline-derived CDR1 and CDR2 are SGHNT and YYREEE (reference sequence). CDR3 in DNA: TGTGCCAGCAGCTTGGTAGGGGCGGACTATGGCTACACCTTC. This codes for CASSLVGADYGYTF.

The V gene is TRBV20-1, the J gene TRBJ1-4; D is uncertain. Trimming took off 1 base at V and 7 bases at J, with 4 bases between the two ends. The CDR3 loop spans 11 amino acids. Germline V gives CDR1 DFQATT, CDR2 SNEGSKA (reference sequence). The CDR3 is CSARAGEKLFF. CDR3 sequence (DNA): TGCAGTGCTAGAGCGGGTGAAAAACTGTTTTTT.

The chain employs TRBV19 and TRBJ2-1, with D unresolved. The CDR3 has 14 amino acids. Germline values: CDR1 LNHDA, CDR2 SQIVND (reference sequence). V lost 8 bases and J lost 5, with 16 bases in between. CDR3: CASSLSSNNNEQFF. For the CDR3, the DNA is TGTGCCAGTTCGTTATCCTCCAACAACAATGAGCAGTTCTTC.

This clone was detected only a few times. The J gene is TRBJ2-4, the V gene TRBV5-1, with 12 bases fitting TRBD2. Germline lookup yields CDR1 SGHRS and CDR2 YFSETQ. The CDR3 has 18 residues. The V and J ends lost 2 bases and 1 base, in that order; junction bases with no gene match: 7. The CDR3 is CASSFGLAGWEAKNIQYF. The CDR3 DNA is TGCGCCAGCAGCTTTGGACTAGCGGGATGGGAGGCCAAAAACATTCAGTACTTC. The variable domain in full, with the rest retrieved from reference TRBV5-1 and TRBJ2-4, is KAGVTQTPRYLIKTRGQQVTLSCSPISGHRSVSWYQQTPGQGLQFLFEYFSETQRNKGNFPGRFSGRQFSNSRSEMNVSTLELGDSALYLCASSFGLAGWEAKNIQYFGAGTRLSVL.

The V call is TRBV14, the J call TRBJ2-1, with D tentatively TRBD1 (5 bases). Germline V gives CDR1 SGHDN, CDR2 FVKESK. This CDR3 spans 16 amino acids. The germline V and J ends were trimmed by 2 bases and 6 bases, with 17 bases remaining between them. The CDR3 DNA reads as TGTGCCAGCAGCCAAAGGGGCGGATTGAGTAGCAATGAGCAGTTCTTC. Its translation is CASSQRGGLSSNEQFF.